This TCR beta chain emerged from a study of T cell repertoires in cytomegalovirus infection. Study-wide background: TCR beta signatures that were public indicated CMV infection and matching HLA type. General observations from the study: There were HLA-C-restricted CMV-specific TCR beta clonotypes dominating the ex vivo response.

In TCRdb, the reads were re-called with MiXCR into one record per CDR3 protein. The sample carries a few hundred thousand distinct CDR3 sequences, about a third recorded once. The CDR3 length is 17 residues. The germline gives CDR1 LGHDT, CDR2 YNNKEL (reference sequence). J gave up 4 bases and V 1 base, and 9 bases lay outside the gene matches. This clonotype was seen more than once but under ten times. Its antigen is not identified. The rearrangement links TRBV3-1 to TRBJ2-5, with 10 positions matching TRBD2. Material: cultured PBMCs, obtained from culture after CMV antigen stimulation. This TCR was recovered from a human donor in good health (CMV status not recorded). Some clones in this sample may be carry-over from other donors' samples. CDR3 region: CASSQVQASGRRETQYF. Here the CDR3 DNA reads TGTGCCAGCAGCCAAGTTCAGGCTAGCGGGAGACGAGAGACCCAGTACTTC.